This entry features one T cell receptor beta chain sequence. For the second PCR, which ran for 7 to 11 cycles, a sample-barcoded 5' primer and a J-beta primer mix were used. MiXCR, applied by TCRdb to the 5' RACE reads, yields one record per CDR3 protein. The table has some 800,000 distinct CDR3 sequences, roughly 25% seen once; the top ten hold under 4.5%. This sample stems from a study of blood T cells in healthy people across ages. The CDR3 has 17 residues. V lost 0 bases and J 4 bases, leaving 15 bases between the germline ends. Donors gave around 10 milliliters of peripheral blood apiece. This sample was also put to use in a study of T cells of mothers and their children.

V is TRBV12-3 or TRBV12-4 and J is TRBJ2-2; D might be TRBD2 (6 bases). Sequencing was carried out using blood. This receptor was identified in a boy aged 5-17 years in good health. The CDR3 DNA reads TGTGCCAGCAGTTTAGCGGGAGGTACCAGGCGCACCGGGGAGCTGTTTTTT. Amino acid sequence: CASSLAGGTRRTGELFF.